The 4 T cell receptor beta chains in this list originate from one sample, sequenced in a study of tumor and adjacent non-tumor tissue in lung cancer. The library came from three nested PCR rounds adapted from ARM-PCR protocols. A single record per CDR3 protein comes from TCRdb applying MiXCR to the multiplex PCR reads. The table has 65,000 to 70,000 distinct CDR3 sequences, about 60% seen once. RNA was extracted from bulk tissue without any cell sorting. The sequenced sample consisted of lung tumor tissue. All receptors derive from a middle-aged man with non-small cell lung cancer.

As for this clonotype: A read error is possible here, since a much larger clone lies one base away. V gene TRBV6-6 combines with J gene TRBJ2-7; TRBD1 is a possible D gene (5 bases). The CDR3 is made up of 13 amino acids. Germline CDR1 MNHNY, CDR2 SVGAGI (reference sequence). CDR3 in amino acids: CPSRRTGRYEQYF. In nucleotides, the CDR3 is TGTCCCAGCAGGAGAACAGGTCGCTACGAGCAGTACTTC.

Comment on this clonotype: A much larger clone is a single base away; this may be a read error. Written as DNA, the CDR3 is TGTACCAGCAGCCTAGGAGATACGCAGTATTTT. This codes for CTSSLGDTQYF. The chain links TRBV11-2 to TRBJ2-3, with D uncertain. This CDR3 region has 11 residues. Germline values: CDR1 SGHAT, CDR2 FQNNGV.

To note about this clonotype: A much larger clone lies one base from this, so it may be a read error. The gene calls are TRBV5-5 and TRBJ2-6; no definite D call. Germline assignment: CDR1 SGHKS and CDR2 YYEKEE (reference sequence). CDR3 length: 15 residues. Deletions cut 1 base from V and 3 bases from J, with 8 bases between. CDR3 region: CASSLLTSGANVLTF. The CDR3, as DNA: TGTGCCAGCAGCTTGCTCACGAGTGGGGCCAACGTCCTGACTTTC. The full variable domain, rest sourced from reference TRBV5-5 and TRBJ2-6, is DAGVTQSPTHLIKTRGQQVTLRCSPISGHKSVSWYQQVLGQGPQFIFQYYEKEERGRGNFPDRFSARQFPNYSSELNVNALLLGDSALYLCASSLLTSGANVLTFGAGSRLTVL.

Concerning this clonotype: The CDR3 ends on some other residue instead of the conserved phenylalanine or tryptophan, so this is likely a read error. The rearrangement links TRBV7-9 to TRBJ2-5, with 8 positions matching TRBD1. This CDR3 has 12 amino acids. Germline V gene data show CDR1 as SEHNR and CDR2 as FQNEAQ (reference sequence). Trimming removed 4 bases from V and 10 bases from J; junction bases left unmatched: 5. DNA for the CDR3: TGTGCCAGCAGCTCCGGGACAGGCTACCAGTACCTC. This encodes CASSSGTGYQYL.